These 14 T cell receptor beta chains share one sample of origin, sequenced in a study of T cells expressing NK-cell markers. TCRdb reprocessed the 5' RACE reads, keeping one entry per CDR3 protein, no DNA. The listing records about 380,000 distinct CDR3 sequences. The sequenced material came from blood T cells: a sorted CD56 or NKG2C T cell subset, CD4+ or CD8+ T cells, or bulk PBMC T cells (not recorded which). The receptors were gathered from a man between 18 and 69 years old in good health.

The gene calls are TRBV5-6 and TRBJ2-2; the D call from TCRdb, TRBD2, cannot be confirmed without DNA. Looked up from germline, CDR1 is SGHDT and CDR2 is YYEEEE. The CDR3 runs to 13 residues. The CDR3 spells CASRPTSAGELFF.

The rearrangement uses TRBV12-3 or TRBV12-4 and TRBJ2-5. This CDR3 spans 12 amino acids. The CDR3 loop is CAKTAYEETQYF.

This sequence joins TRBV6-1 and TRBJ2-1. The CDR3 loop spans 15 amino acids. CDR1 and CDR2 (germline): MNHNS, SASEGT. CDR3 loop: CASSGADSLYNEQFF.

The chain recombines TRBV20-1 with TRBJ1-2; the D call from TCRdb, TRBD1, cannot be confirmed without DNA. CDR1 and CDR2 from the germline V gene are DFQATT and SNEGSKA (reference sequence). The CDR3 runs to 15 residues. This CDR3 reads CSVAGTGFSVGGYTF.

This chain joins TRBV20-1 and TRBJ2-7; no DNA is available, so the TRBD2 call from TCRdb remains unchecked. The CDR3 spans 15 residues. In germline, CDR1 is DFQATT, CDR2 SNEGSKA (reference sequence). The CDR3 loop is CSARGRSGGMREQYF.

The chain combines TRBV5-1 with TRBJ2-1; TCRdb proposes TRBD2, but this gene call is untestable without DNA. This CDR3 has 18 residues. CDR1 is SGHRS, CDR2 YFSETQ, per germline. CDR3 protein: CASSLIGTSGGPTQGQFF. Full variable domain (outside the CDR3, taken from reference TRBV5-1 and TRBJ2-1): KAGVTQTPRYLIKTRGQQVTLSCSPISGHRSVSWYQQTPGQGLQFLFEYFSETQRNKGNFPGRFSGRQFSNSRSEMNVSTLELGDSALYLCASSLIGTSGGPTQGQFFGPGTRLTVL.

V gene TRBV5-1 combines with J gene TRBJ2-1; TCRdb outputs TRBD2, but without DNA this stays unchecked. The CDR3 length is 18 residues. CDR1 and CDR2 from the germline V gene are SGHRS and YFSETQ. The CDR3 sequence: CASSLSASGGHSYNEQFF.

The chain carries TRBV5-1 and TRBJ2-3; TCRdb selects TRBD2, and the lack of DNA leaves this call unchecked. Germline CDR1 reads SGHRS; CDR2 reads YFSETQ. This CDR3 comprises 16 residues. CDR3 residues: CASSPPALAGADTQYF.

The J gene is TRBJ2-6, the V gene TRBV12-3 or TRBV12-4. The CDR3 totals 15 residues. Here the CDR3 reads CASSSDKSGANVLTF.

V is TRBV2 and J is TRBJ1-5; TCRdb returns TRBD1, unconfirmable since there is no DNA. The CDR3 has 14 residues. Germline V gene data show CDR1 as SNHLY and CDR2 as FYNNEI. The CDR3 loop is CASSTGRINQPQHF.

The V gene is TRBV12-3 or TRBV12-4, the J gene TRBJ1-1; TCRdb names TRBD1, which stays unverified in the absence of DNA. The CDR3 length is 14 residues. CDR3 sequence reads: CASSTRDRALVAFF.

The V and J genes are TRBV5-4 and TRBJ2-1; absent DNA, TCRdb's TRBD1 call cannot be checked. The CDR3 is 16 residues long. Germline V CDR1 and CDR2: SGHNT, YYREEE (reference sequence). CDR3 sequence: CASSPPPGQGNNEQFF.

The chain uses TRBV28 and TRBJ1-6; TCRdb's D gene call, TRBD1, goes unchecked for lack of DNA. The CDR3 has 14 residues. Germline CDR1 and CDR2: MDHEN and SYDVKM. The CDR3 protein is CASSLDRPYSPLHF.

The chain employs TRBV12-3 or TRBV12-4 and TRBJ2-3; no DNA is available, so the TRBD1 call from TCRdb remains unchecked. The CDR3 extends over 15 amino acids. The CDR3 loop reads CASSPPRDNEDTQYF.